The rows below give T cell receptor beta chains drawn from one sample of a study of shared clonotypes between healthy human individuals. Sequenced by immunoSEQ multiplex PCR; TCRdb stores in-frame clones only, minus some. The repertoire holds 2 million to 2.5 million clones, with 90% to 95% as singletons. The sample taken for sequencing was naive CD4+ T cells from PBMCs. The receptors were gathered from a man aged 18 to 29 in good health. Some clones in this sample may be carry-over from other donors' samples. Both conserved end residues are part of each CDR3. A D gene is named only where the DNA matches it firmly. Clone size is not always given. Where it is, it says once, few, many or a class for expanded clones.

J gene	V gene	D gene	clone size	CDR3 protein	CDR3 DNA
TRBJ2-1	TRBV11-2	.	.	CASSLGGRGNSYNEQFF	TGTGCCAGCAGCTTAGGGGGTAGAGGGAACTCCTACAATGAGCAGTTCTTC
TRBJ2-7	TRBV6-5	.	.	CASSYRAAYEQYF	TGTGCCAGCAGTTACCGAGCGGCCTACGAGCAGTACTTC
TRBJ2-2	TRBV5-4	.	.	CASRDTGIGGPGELFF	TGTGCCAGCAGGGATACAGGAATTGGTGGCCCCGGGGAGCTGTTTTTT
TRBJ1-3	TRBV6-5	.	.	CASRAPGAGNTIYF	TGTGCCAGCAGGGCACCGGGGGCTGGAAACACCATATATTTT
TRBJ2-5	TRBV9	.	.	CASSGNQETQYF	TGTGCCAGCAGCGGGAATCAAGAGACCCAGTACTTC
TRBJ2-3	TRBV5-1	.	.	CASSPGRRESTDTQYF	TGCGCCAGCAGCCCGGGGAGGAGGGAGAGCACAGATACGCAGTATTTT
TRBJ2-1	TRBV28	TRBD2	.	CASSGLAGALGHNEQFF	TGTGCCAGCAGTGGACTAGCGGGAGCCCTGGGACACAATGAGCAGTTCTTC
TRBJ1-1	TRBV2	.	.	CASRPLGGANTEAFF	TGTGCCAGCAGACCTCTGGGGGGGGCGAACACTGAAGCTTTCTTT
TRBJ2-7	TRBV7-9	.	.	CASSLDIDDEQYF	TGTGCCAGCAGCCTAGACATCGACGACGAGCAGTACTTC
TRBJ2-2	TRBV7-3	.	.	CASSLRQGGELFF	TGTGCCAGCAGCCTACGGCAGGGCGGGGAGCTGTTTTTT
TRBJ2-3	TRBV29-1	TRBD1	.	CSTTGGDLGTDTQYF	TGCAGCACCACAGGGGGTGACTTAGGAACAGATACGCAGTATTTT
TRBJ2-1	TRBV28	.	.	CASRGDHLSYNEQFF	TGTGCCAGCAGGGGGGACCACCTCTCCTACAATGAGCAGTTCTTC
TRBJ1-2	TRBV30	TRBD1	once	CALQLQGARGYTF	TGTGCCCTCCAATTACAGGGGGCGCGCGGCTACACCTTC
TRBJ2-6	TRBV5-4	.	.	CASSLYQGNSGANVLTF	TGTGCCAGCAGCTTGTACCAAGGGAACTCTGGGGCCAACGTCCTGACTTTC
TRBJ1-3	TRBV5-1	.	.	CASSLGLQANSGNTIYF	TGCGCCAGCAGCTTGGGTTTGCAGGCCAACTCTGGAAACACCATATATTTT
TRBJ2-3	TRBV5-1	TRBD1	.	CASSADRYTDTQYF	TGCGCCAGCAGCGCGGACAGGTACACAGATACGCAGTATTTT
TRBJ2-1	TRBV5-1	TRBD2	.	CASSGAGTSGNNEQFF	TGCGCCAGCAGCGGCGCGGGGACTAGCGGAAACAATGAGCAGTTCTTC
TRBJ2-3	TRBV5-1	TRBD1	.	CASSSQGVTDTQYF	TGCGCCAGCAGCTCTCAGGGGGTGACAGATACGCAGTATTTT
TRBJ2-2	TRBV5-1	.	once	CASSSRLTYTLNTGELFF	TGCGCCAGCAGCTCACGTTTGACCTACACGCTGAACACCGGGGAGCTGTTTTTT
TRBJ2-1	TRBV28	.	.	CASSLWDALGNEQFF	TGTGCCAGCAGTTTATGGGACGCCCTGGGAAATGAGCAGTTCTTC
TRBJ2-7	TRBV5-1	TRBD1	.	CASSTTGQSSYEQYF	TGCGCCAGCAGCACAACGGGACAGAGCTCCTACGAGCAGTACTTC
TRBJ2-7	TRBV2	TRBD1	.	CASTSDRGGSYEQYF	TGTGCCAGCACCTCTGACAGGGGGGGCTCCTACGAGCAGTACTTC
TRBJ2-5	TRBV13	.	.	CASSSQGGETQYF	TGTGCCAGCAGCTCTCAAGGGGGGGAGACCCAGTACTTC
TRBJ1-1	TRBV5-4	.	.	CASSLEFYAGAEMNTEAFF	TGTGCCAGCAGCTTGGAGTTTTATGCAGGGGCGGAGATGAACACTGAAGCTTTCTTT
TRBJ2-7	TRBV10-3	TRBD1	.	CAISGGGIDEQYF	TGTGCCATCAGTGGAGGGGGCATCGACGAGCAGTACTTC
TRBJ2-1	TRBV2	TRBD2	.	CASSEGLAGVSEQFF	TGTGCCAGCAGTGAGGGGCTAGCGGGAGTAAGTGAGCAGTTCTTC
TRBJ1-4	TRBV18	.	.	CASSPPGRGEKLFF	TGTGCCAGCTCACCACCGGGACGGGGTGAAAAACTGTTTTTT
TRBJ2-7	TRBV16	.	few	CASSQLVGSASYEQYF	TGTGCCAGCAGCCAGCTGGTCGGATCCGCCTCCTACGAGCAGTACTTC
TRBJ2-4	TRBV28	.	.	CASSSGLAKNIQYF	TGTGCCAGCAGTTCGGGACTAGCCAAAAACATTCAGTACTTC
TRBJ1-2	TRBV6-1	TRBD1	once	CASTAWQGVDYGYTF	TGTGCCAGCACCGCCTGGCAGGGGGTAGACTATGGCTACACCTTC
TRBJ2-1	TRBV7-3	.	.	CASSGTPDNEQFF	TGTGCCAGCAGTGGGACACCTGACAATGAGCAGTTCTTC
TRBJ2-2	TRBV11-3	.	.	CASSLSPAGELFF	TGTGCCAGCAGCCTCTCGCCGGCCGGGGAGCTGTTTTTT
TRBJ2-1	TRBV29-1	.	.	CSVGRKLTYNEQFF	TGCAGCGTTGGGAGGAAATTAACCTACAATGAGCAGTTCTTC
TRBJ1-2	TRBV29-1	.	.	CSVEPGAGYGYTF	TGCAGCGTTGAGCCAGGGGCGGGCTATGGCTACACCTTC
TRBJ2-1	TRBV27	TRBD1	.	CASSKGQGTNNEQFF	TGTGCCAGCAGTAAGGGACAGGGGACCAACAATGAGCAGTTCTTC
TRBJ1-1	TRBV7-9	TRBD1	.	CASSPWDRGPEAFF	TGTGCCAGCAGCCCCTGGGACAGGGGTCCTGAAGCTTTCTTT
TRBJ2-1	TRBV4-1	.	.	CASSQGLPDTLGDEQFF	TGCGCCAGCAGCCAAGGCCTCCCGGACACCCTTGGGGATGAGCAGTTCTTC
TRBJ2-5	TRBV5-1	TRBD2	.	CASSGLAGEWSQETQYF	TGCGCCAGCAGTGGACTAGCGGGAGAGTGGAGCCAAGAGACCCAGTACTTC